This TCR beta chain appears in the sequencing data of a study of T-cell memory formation after mild COVID-19. Study-wide points: Day 15 to 85 contracting clones showed balanced CD4/CD8; later expanders leaned CD4+. That cross-reactive memory joined was suggested by some responding clones appearing in pre-infection memory.

Points on this clonotype: Its specificity is unknown.

Germline trimming cut 7 bases from V and 5 bases from J; bases unmatched to any gene: 4. Germline CDR1 is MNHNS and CDR2 is SASEGT. The CDR3 covers 14 residues. TCRdb ran MiXCR on the 5' RACE reads and lists one entry per CDR3 protein. Here the sample spans about 540,000 distinct CDR3 sequences, roughly 21% being singletons. The chain links TRBV6-1 to TRBJ2-2; 10 bases are a match to TRBD1. Input material: PBMCs or a T cell subset sorted from them (not recorded which). The sequence came from an adult woman who had mild COVID-19 (a few samples of this study predate the infection). Cell type and time point are not known. The DNA of the CDR3 is TGTGCCAGCAATAGGGACAGGGGAACCGGGGAGCTGTTTTTT. It is translated as CASNRDRGTGELFF.